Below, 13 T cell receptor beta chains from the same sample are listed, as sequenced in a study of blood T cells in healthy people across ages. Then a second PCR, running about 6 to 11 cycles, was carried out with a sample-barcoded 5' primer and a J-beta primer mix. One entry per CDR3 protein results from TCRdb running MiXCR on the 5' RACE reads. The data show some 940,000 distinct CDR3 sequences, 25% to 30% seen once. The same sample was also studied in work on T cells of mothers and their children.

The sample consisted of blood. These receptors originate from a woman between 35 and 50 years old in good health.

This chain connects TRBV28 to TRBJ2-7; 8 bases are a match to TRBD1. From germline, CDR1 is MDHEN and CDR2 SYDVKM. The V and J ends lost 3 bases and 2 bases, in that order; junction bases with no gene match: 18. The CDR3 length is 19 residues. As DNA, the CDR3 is TGTGCCAGCAGTTTTTTGCGCCCTTGGGGGGACAGGTCGACCTACGAGCAGTACTTC. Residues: CASSFLRPWGDRSTYEQYF.

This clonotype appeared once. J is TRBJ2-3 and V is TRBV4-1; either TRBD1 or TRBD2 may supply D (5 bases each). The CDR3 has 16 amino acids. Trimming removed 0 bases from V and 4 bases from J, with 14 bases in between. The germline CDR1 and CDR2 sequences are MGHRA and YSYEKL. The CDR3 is CASSQDRESGADTQYF. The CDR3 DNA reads TGCGCCAGCAGCCAAGACAGGGAGAGTGGGGCAGATACGCAGTATTTT.

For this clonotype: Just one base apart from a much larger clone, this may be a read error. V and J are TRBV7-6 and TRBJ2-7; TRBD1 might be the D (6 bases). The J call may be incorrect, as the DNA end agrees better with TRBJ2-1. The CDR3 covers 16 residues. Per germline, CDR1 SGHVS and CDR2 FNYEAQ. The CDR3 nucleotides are TGTGCCAGCAGCTTATTCCCGACAGGTGAACCCTACGAGCAGTTCTTC. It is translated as CASSLFPTGEPYEQFF.

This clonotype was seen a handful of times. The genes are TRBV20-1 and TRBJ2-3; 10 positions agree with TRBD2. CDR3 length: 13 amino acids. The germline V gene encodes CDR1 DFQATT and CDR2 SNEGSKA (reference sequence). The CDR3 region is CSPRAGGRDTQYF. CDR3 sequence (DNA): TGCAGCCCTCGAGCGGGGGGGAGGGATACGCAGTATTTT.

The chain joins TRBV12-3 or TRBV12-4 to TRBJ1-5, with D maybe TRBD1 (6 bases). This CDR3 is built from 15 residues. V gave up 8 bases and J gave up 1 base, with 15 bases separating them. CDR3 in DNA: TGTGCCAGCCACCACGGAGGGGGAAGCAATCAGCCCCAGCATTTT. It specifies CASHHGGGSNQPQHF.

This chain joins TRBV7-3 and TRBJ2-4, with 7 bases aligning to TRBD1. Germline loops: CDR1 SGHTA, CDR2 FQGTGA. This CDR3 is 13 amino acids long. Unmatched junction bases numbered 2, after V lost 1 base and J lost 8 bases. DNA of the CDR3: TGTGCCAGCAGCTTAAGACAGGGTGACATTCAGTACTTC. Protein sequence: CASSLRQGDIQYF.

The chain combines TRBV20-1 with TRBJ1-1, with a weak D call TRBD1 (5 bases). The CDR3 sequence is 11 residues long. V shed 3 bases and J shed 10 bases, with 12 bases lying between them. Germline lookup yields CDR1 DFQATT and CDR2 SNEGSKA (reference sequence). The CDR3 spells CSASVGVGAFF. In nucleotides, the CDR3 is TGCAGTGCTAGTGTGGGGGTTGGAGCTTTCTTT.

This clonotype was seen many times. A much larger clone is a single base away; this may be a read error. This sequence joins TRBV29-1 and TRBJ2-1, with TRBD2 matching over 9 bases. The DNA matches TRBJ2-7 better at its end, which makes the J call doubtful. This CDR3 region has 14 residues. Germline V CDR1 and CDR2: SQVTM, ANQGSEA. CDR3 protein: CSVASSGDYNEQYF. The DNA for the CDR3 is TGCAGCGTTGCGTCTAGCGGGGATTACAATGAGCAGTACTTC.

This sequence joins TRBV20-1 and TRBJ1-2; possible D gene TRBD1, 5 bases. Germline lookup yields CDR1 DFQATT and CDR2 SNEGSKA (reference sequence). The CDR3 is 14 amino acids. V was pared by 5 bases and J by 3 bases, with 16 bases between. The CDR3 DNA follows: TGCAGTGCTCAGAGGCGGGAAGGGGACTATGGCTACACCTTC. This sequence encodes CSAQRREGDYGYTF.

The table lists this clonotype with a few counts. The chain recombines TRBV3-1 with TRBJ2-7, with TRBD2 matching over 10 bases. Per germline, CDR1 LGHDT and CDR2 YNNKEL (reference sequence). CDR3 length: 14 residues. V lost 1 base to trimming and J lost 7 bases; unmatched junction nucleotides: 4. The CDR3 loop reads CASSQGTSGSEQYF. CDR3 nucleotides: TGTGCCAGCAGCCAAGGGACTAGCGGTAGTGAGCAGTACTTC.

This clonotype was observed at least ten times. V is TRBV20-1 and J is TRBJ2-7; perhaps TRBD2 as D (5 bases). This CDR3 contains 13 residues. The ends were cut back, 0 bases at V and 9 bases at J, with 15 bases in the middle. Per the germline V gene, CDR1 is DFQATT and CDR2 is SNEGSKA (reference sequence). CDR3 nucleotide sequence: TGCAGTGCTAGAGATCAAACCCCTCGGGGGCAGTACTTC. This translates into CSARDQTPRGQYF.

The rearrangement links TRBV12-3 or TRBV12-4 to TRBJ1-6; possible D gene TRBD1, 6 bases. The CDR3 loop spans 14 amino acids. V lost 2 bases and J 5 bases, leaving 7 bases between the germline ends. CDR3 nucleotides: TGTGCCAGCAGTTTACACAGGGATAATTCACCCCTCCACTTT. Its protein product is CASSLHRDNSPLHF.

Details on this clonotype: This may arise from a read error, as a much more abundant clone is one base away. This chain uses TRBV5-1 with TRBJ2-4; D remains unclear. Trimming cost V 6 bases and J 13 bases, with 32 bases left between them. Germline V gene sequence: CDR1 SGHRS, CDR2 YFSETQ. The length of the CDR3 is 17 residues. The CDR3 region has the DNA TGCGCCAGCACCCAAATTGGGATCCTCGCTTTCGACAATGAGCAGTACTTC. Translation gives CASTQIGILAFDNEQYF.